This T cell receptor beta chain was observed in a study of blood T cell repertoires in COVID-19. About the research overall: T cells, B-cell-depleted T cells, or PBMCs supplied cDNA or gDNA.

CDR1 and CDR2 (germline): GTSNPN, SVGIG (reference sequence). The CDR3 totals 14 residues. V was clipped by 2 bases and J by 7 bases, with 17 bases between them. The authors' processing: Amplification with reference gene primers provided the estimates of nucleated cell counts. TCRdb keeps only in-frame clones here, not all; method: immunoSEQ multiplex PCR. V, J and clone size are those of that table, while D and trimming were read from the DNA. The sample lists roughly 200,000 clones; roughly 86% were seen once. This receptor was taken from a man between 18 and 35 years old with active or convalescent COVID-19. The specimen sequenced was peripheral blood. The J gene is TRBJ1-1, the V gene TRBV30; D may be TRBD1 (6 bases). The CDR3 nucleotides are TGTGCCTGGAGTCAAGTAGGGGGTACTGATGAAGCTTTCTTT. This gives the protein CAWSQVGGTDEAFF. The entire variable domain, with the rest obtained from reference TRBV30 and TRBJ1-1, is as follows: SQTIHQWPATLVQPVGSPLSLECTVEGTSNPNLYWYRQAAGRGLQLLFYSVGIGQISSEVPQNLSASRPQDRQFILSSKKLLLSDSGFYLCAWSQVGGTDEAFFGQGTRLTVV.